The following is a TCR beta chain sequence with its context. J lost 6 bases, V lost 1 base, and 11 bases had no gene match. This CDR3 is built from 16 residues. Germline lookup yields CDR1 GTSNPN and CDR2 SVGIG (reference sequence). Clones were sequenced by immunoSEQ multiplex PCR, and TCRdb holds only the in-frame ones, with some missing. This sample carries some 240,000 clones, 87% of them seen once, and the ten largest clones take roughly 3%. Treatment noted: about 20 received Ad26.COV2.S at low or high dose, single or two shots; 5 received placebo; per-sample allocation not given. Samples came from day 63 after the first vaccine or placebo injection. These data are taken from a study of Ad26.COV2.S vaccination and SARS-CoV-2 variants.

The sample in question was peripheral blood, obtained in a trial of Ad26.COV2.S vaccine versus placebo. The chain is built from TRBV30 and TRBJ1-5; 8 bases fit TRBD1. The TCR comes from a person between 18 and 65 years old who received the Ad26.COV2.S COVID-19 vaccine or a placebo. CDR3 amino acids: CAWSEGGAGGTQPQHF. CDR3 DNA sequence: TGTGCCTGGAGTGAAGGAGGAGCAGGGGGCACTCAGCCCCAGCATTTT.